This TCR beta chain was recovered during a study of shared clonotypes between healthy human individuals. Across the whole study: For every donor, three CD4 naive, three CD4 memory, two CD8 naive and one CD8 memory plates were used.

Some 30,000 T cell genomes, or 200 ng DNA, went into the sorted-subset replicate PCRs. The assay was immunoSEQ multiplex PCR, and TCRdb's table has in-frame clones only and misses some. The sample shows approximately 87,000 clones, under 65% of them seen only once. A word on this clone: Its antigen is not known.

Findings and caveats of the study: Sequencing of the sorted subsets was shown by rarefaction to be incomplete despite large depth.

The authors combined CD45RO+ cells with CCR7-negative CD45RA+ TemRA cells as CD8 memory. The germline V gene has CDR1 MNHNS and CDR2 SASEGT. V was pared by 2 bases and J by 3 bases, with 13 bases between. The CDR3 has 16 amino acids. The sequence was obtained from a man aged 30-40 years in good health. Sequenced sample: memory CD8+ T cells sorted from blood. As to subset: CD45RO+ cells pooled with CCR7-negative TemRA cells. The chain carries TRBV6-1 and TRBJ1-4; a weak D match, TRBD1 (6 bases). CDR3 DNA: TGTGCCAGCAGTGAACACAACAGGGCTCCTAATGAAAAACTGTTTTTT. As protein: CASSEHNRAPNEKLFF.